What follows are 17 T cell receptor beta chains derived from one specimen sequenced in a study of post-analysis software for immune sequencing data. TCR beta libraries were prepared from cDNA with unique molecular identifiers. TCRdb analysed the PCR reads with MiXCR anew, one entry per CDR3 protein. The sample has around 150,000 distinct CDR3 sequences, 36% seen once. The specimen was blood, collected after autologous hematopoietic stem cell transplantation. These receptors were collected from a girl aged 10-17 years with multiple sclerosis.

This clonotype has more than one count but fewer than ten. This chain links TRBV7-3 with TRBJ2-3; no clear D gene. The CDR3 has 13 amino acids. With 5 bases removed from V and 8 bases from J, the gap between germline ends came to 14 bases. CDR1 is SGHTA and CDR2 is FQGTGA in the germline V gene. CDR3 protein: CASSQGAAITQYF. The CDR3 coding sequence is TGTGCCAGCAGCCAAGGCGCGGCAATTACGCAGTATTTT.

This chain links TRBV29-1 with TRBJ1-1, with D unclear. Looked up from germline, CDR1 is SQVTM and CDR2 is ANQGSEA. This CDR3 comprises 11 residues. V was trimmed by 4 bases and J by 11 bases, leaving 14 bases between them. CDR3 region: CSVAAGRGAFF. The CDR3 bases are TGCAGCGTTGCAGCGGGCCGAGGGGCTTTCTTT. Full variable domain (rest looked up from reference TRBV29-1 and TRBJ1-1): SAVISQKPSRDICQRGTSLTIQCQVDSQVTMMFWYRQQPGQSLTLIATANQGSEATYESGFVIDKFPISRPNLTFSTLTVSNMSPEDSSIYLCSVAAGRGAFFGQGTRLTVV.

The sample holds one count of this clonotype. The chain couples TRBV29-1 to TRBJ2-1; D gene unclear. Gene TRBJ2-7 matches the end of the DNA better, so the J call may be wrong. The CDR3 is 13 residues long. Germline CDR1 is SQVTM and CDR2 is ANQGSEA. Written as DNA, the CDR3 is TGCAGCGTTTTAGTTGCGGTCTACAATGAGCAGTACTTC. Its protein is CSVLVAVYNEQYF.

The CDR3 loop reads CASSQGASYNSPLHF. The CDR3 DNA reads as TGTGCCAGCAGCCAGGGGGCATCCTATAATTCACCCCTCCACTTT. This chain uses TRBV7-9 with TRBJ1-6, with 8 bases lining up with TRBD1. CDR3 length: 15 amino acids. V gave up 5 bases and J gave up 1 base; unmatched junction bases: 1. Germline loops: CDR1 SEHNR, CDR2 FQNEAQ (reference sequence).

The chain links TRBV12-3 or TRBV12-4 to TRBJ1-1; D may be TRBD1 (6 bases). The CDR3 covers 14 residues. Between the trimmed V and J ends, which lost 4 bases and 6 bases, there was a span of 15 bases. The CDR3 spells CASSSEGVGSEAFF. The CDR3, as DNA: TGTGCCAGCAGTTCCGAGGGGGTCGGGTCTGAAGCTTTCTTT.

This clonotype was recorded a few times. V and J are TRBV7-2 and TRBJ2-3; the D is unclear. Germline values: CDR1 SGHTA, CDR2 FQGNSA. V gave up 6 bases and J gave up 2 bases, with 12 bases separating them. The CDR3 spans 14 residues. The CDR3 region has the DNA TGTGCCAGCAGTTCCATTACTTCCACAGATACGCAGTATTTT. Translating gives CASSSITSTDTQYF.

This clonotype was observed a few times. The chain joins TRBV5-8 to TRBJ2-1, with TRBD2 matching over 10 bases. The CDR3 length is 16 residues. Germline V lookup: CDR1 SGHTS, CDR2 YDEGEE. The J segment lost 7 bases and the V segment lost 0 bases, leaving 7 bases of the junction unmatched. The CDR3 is CASSLELAGMGNEQFF. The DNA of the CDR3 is TGTGCCAGCAGCTTGGAACTAGCGGGGATGGGGAATGAGCAGTTCTTC. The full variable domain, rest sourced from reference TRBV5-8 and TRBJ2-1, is EAGVTQSPTHLIKTRGQQATLRCSPISGHTSVYWYQQALGLGLQFLLWYDEGEERNRGNFPPRFSGRQFPNYSSELNVNALELEDSALYLCASSLELAGMGNEQFFGPGTRLTVL.

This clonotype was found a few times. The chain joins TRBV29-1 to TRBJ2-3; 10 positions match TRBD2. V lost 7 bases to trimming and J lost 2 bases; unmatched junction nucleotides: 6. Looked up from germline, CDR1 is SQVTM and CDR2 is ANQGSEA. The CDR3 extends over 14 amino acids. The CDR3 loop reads CSALAGDPTDTQYF. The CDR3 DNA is TGCAGCGCTCTAGCGGGAGATCCCACAGATACGCAGTATTTT.

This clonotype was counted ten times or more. CDR3 coding DNA: TGTGCCAGCAGCGAGAGGTCGGACCCGCGGGACAATGAGCAGTTCTTC. Protein: CASSERSDPRDNEQFF. This chain uses TRBV9 with TRBJ2-1; D is perhaps TRBD2 (5 bases). Germline loops: CDR1 SGDLS, CDR2 YYNGEE. CDR3 length: 16 amino acids. V was pared by 3 bases and J by 5 bases, with 18 bases between.

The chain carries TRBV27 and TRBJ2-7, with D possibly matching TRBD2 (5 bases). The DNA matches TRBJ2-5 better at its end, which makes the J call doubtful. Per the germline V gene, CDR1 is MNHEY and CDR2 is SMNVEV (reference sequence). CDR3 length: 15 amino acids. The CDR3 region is CASSSLDAAYETQYF. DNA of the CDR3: TGTGCCAGCAGTTCACTAGACGCGGCCTATGAGACCCAGTACTTC.

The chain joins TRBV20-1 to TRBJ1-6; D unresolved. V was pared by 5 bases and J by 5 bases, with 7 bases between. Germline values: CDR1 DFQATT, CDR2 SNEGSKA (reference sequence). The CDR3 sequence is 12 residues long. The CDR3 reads CSALGNNSPLHF. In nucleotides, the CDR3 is TGCAGTGCTCTCGGGAATAATTCACCCCTCCACTTT.

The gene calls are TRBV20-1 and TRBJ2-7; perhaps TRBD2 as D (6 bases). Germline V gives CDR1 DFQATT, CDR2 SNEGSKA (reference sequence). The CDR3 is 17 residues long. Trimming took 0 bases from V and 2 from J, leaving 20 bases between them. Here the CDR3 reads CSARDLVLLASTYEQYF. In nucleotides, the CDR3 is TGCAGTGCTAGAGATCTCGTCCTTCTAGCGAGTACCTACGAGCAGTACTTC.

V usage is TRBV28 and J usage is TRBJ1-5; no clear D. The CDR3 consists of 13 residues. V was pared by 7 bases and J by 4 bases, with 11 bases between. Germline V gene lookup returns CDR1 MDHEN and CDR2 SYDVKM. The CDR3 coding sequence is TGTGCCAGCAAAACGGGATCTAATCAGCCCCAGCATTTT. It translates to CASKTGSNQPQHF.

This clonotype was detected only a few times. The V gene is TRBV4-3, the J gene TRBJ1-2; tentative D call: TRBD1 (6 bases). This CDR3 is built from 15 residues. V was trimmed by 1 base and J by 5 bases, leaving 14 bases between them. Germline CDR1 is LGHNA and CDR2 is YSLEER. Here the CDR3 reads CASSQGARGVYGYTF. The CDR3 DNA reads TGCGCCAGCAGCCAAGGAGCTAGGGGGGTTTATGGCTACACCTTC.

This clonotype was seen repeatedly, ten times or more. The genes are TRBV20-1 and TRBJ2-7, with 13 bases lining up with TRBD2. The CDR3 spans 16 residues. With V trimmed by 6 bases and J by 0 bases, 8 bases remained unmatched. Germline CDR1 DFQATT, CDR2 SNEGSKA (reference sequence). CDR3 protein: CSAFGLAGVGSYEQYF. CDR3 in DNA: TGCAGTGCCTTCGGACTAGCGGGAGTCGGCTCCTACGAGCAGTACTTC.

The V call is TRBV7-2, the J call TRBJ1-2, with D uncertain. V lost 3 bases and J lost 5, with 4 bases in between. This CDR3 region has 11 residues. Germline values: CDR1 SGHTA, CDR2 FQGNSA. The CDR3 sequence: CASSFAYGYTF. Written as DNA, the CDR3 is TGTGCCAGCAGCTTTGCGTATGGCTACACCTTC.

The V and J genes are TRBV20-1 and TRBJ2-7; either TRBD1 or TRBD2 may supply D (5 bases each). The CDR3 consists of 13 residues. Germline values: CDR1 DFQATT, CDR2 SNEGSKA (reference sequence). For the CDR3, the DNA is TGCAGCGCGACCGGGACGGATTCCTACGAGCAGTACTTC. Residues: CSATGTDSYEQYF.